Following are 12 T cell receptor beta chains from one sample sequenced in a study of blood T cell repertoires in COVID-19. Generated by immunoSEQ multiplex PCR, the TCRdb table keeps only in-frame clones and is missing some. The sample contains about 180,000 clones, 70% to 90% of which appear only once. Input material: peripheral blood. These receptors originate from a man aged 60-69 years with acute or convalescent COVID-19.

The chain uses TRBV6-5 and TRBJ2-4, with TRBD1 matching 7 bases. The V segment lost 4 bases and the J segment 15 bases; nucleotides outside the gene matches: 6. The V gene's germline CDR1 is MNHEY and CDR2 SVGAGI. The CDR3 runs to 11 residues. This CDR3 reads CASSSLGQRYF. CDR3 DNA sequence: TGTGCCAGCAGTTCCCTGGGACAGCGGTACTTC.

Only a few counts were recorded for this clone. The chain has TRBV4-1 and TRBJ2-7; TRBD2 is a possible D gene (5 bases). The CDR3 loop spans 15 amino acids. V gave up 3 bases and J gave up 6 bases, with 18 bases separating them. Germline CDR1 reads MGHRA; CDR2 reads YSYEKL. Written as DNA, the CDR3 is TGCGCCAGCAGCCATCCTAGCCCAGACGTAGGCGAGCAGTACTTC. It codes for CASSHPSPDVGEQYF.

The chain carries TRBV10-3 and TRBJ1-1; TRBD1 matches at 8 bases. Trimming at V came to 4 bases and at J to 4 bases, leaving 14 bases not matched to a gene. Germline V gene lookup returns CDR1 ENHRY and CDR2 SYGVKD. This CDR3 is 17 amino acids long. The DNA for the CDR3 is TGTGCCATCAGTGTAGACAGGGGAACCTCTTCGGGCACTGAAGCTTTCTTT. Protein: CAISVDRGTSSGTEAFF.

The chain couples TRBV3-1 (or the pseudogene TRBV3-2) to TRBJ2-1; D possibly corresponds to TRBD2 (6 bases). Deletions cut 0 bases from V and 1 base from J, with 13 bases between. The germline V gene has CDR1 LGHDT and CDR2 YNNKEL (reference sequence). The CDR3 length is 17 residues. The chain's CDR3 is CASSQDQGGISYNEQFF. The CDR3 nucleotides are TGTGCCAGCAGCCAAGATCAGGGCGGGATTTCCTACAATGAGCAGTTCTTC.

The chain employs TRBV27 and TRBJ2-1, with D possibly matching TRBD2 (5 bases). The CDR3 is made up of 14 amino acids. V was shortened by 7 bases and J by 4 bases, with 14 bases between the two germline ends. Germline assignment: CDR1 MNHEY and CDR2 SMNVEV (reference sequence). The CDR3 sequence is CASTPGNLYNEQFF. DNA of the CDR3: TGTGCCAGCACCCCCGGGAACCTGTACAATGAGCAGTTCTTC.

This chain connects TRBV5-8 to TRBJ2-6; tentatively, D is TRBD1 (6 bases). The V end was cut by 0 bases, the J end by 0 bases, with 16 bases between. The CDR3 is made up of 19 amino acids. Germline lookup yields CDR1 SGHTS and CDR2 YDEGEE. The CDR3 region is CASSLGFQGIDSGANVLTF. The CDR3 nucleotides are TGTGCCAGCAGCTTGGGGTTTCAGGGGATAGACTCTGGGGCCAACGTCCTGACTTTC.

The J gene is TRBJ2-3, the V gene TRBV27; D is perhaps TRBD2 (5 bases). Germline CDR1 MNHEY, CDR2 SMNVEV (reference sequence). Trimming removed 0 bases from V and 7 bases from J, with 11 bases in between. The CDR3 has 14 residues. DNA for the CDR3: TGTGCCAGCAGTTTATCGGAGGTTGGACATACGCAGTATTTT. Protein: CASSLSEVGHTQYF.

The V call is TRBV6-5, the J call TRBJ2-7; 7 bases line up with TRBD1. Germline-derived CDR1 and CDR2 are MNHEY and SVGAGI. This CDR3 is 13 amino acids long. V lost 6 bases, J lost 2 bases, and 4 bases stayed unmatched. DNA for the CDR3: TGTGCCAGCAGGAGAGGACAGGCCTACGAGCAGTACTTC. Its translation is CASRRGQAYEQYF.

J is TRBJ1-6 and V is TRBV6-5; 9 bases match TRBD1. Germline V CDR1 and CDR2: MNHEY, SVGAGI. The V segment lost 6 bases and the J segment 5 bases; nucleotides outside the gene matches: 2. The CDR3 loop spans 14 amino acids. In nucleotides, the CDR3 is TGTGCCAGCAGCGACAGGGGGAATAATTCACCCCTCCACTTT. It codes for CASSDRGNNSPLHF.

The V gene is TRBV7-2, the J gene TRBJ2-7; TRBD1 matches at 10 bases. CDR1 SGHTA and CDR2 FQGNSA come from the germline V gene. The CDR3 runs 15 residues. V shed 0 bases and J 2 bases; nucleotides not matched to a gene: 1. The CDR3 sequence is CASSLAGTGAYEQYF. The CDR3, as DNA: TGTGCCAGCAGCTTAGCGGGGACAGGGGCCTACGAGCAGTACTTC. The full variable domain, with the rest looked up from reference TRBV7-2 and TRBJ2-7, is GAGVSQSPSNKVTEKGKDVELRCDPISGHTALYWYRQSLGQGLEFLIYFQGNSAPDKSGLPSDRFSAERTGGSVSTLTIQRTQQEDSAVYLCASSLAGTGAYEQYFGPGTRLTVT.

This clone was counted only a few times. This chain links TRBV7-9 with TRBJ1-2; no firm D call. CDR1 is SEHNR, CDR2 FQNEAQ, per germline (reference sequence). The CDR3 has 11 amino acids. Trimming pared 5 bases from V and 8 bases from J, leaving 9 bases between. The CDR3 loop is CASSTSRGYTF. The CDR3 bases are TGTGCCAGCAGCACTAGTAGGGGCTACACCTTC.

V gene TRBV29-1 combines with J gene TRBJ2-3, with D perhaps matching TRBD2 (6 bases). CDR1 is SQVTM and CDR2 is ANQGSEA in the germline V gene. The CDR3 is made up of 16 amino acids. V lost 2 bases and J 1 base, leaving 16 bases between the germline ends. CDR3 sequence: CSVERRERAGTDTQYF. In DNA, the CDR3 is TGCAGCGTTGAACGGAGGGAGCGGGCGGGCACAGATACGCAGTATTTT.